This T cell receptor (beta chain) was recorded in a study of T cells after yellow fever vaccination. Overall study context: Low-cell-number fractions underwent preparation using SMART-Seq v4 Ultra Low Input.

Turning to this clonotype: Its antigen is unidentified.

Study conclusions and caveats: Peaking faster, on day 5 versus 15, the secondary response was nonetheless weaker. Only a small proportion of the clonotypes turned up in both the CD4 and the CD8 compartments, likely arising from convergent recombination.

Trimming took off 10 bases at V and 10 bases at J, with 17 bases between the two ends. The CDR3 has 13 amino acids. TCRdb passed the 5' RACE reads through MiXCR, listing each CDR3 protein once. The sample carries 300,000 to 450,000 distinct CDR3 sequences, 7% to 9% recorded once. This clonotype was sampled from a man between 18 and 35 years old who received the YFV17D yellow fever vaccine. J is TRBJ1-6 and V is TRBV12-3 or TRBV12-4; D remains ambiguous. Sequences were derived from PBMCs, sampled about 41 days after the first yellow fever vaccination. Here the CDR3 reads CATLKEGYSPLHF. The CDR3 nucleotides read TGTGCCACCCTTAAGGAAGGTTACTCACCCCTCCACTTT.